This TCR beta chain was identified during a study of cytomegalovirus exposure and HLA in healthy donors. Overall study results and limits: In a later analysis, a missense DCLRE1C variant was linked to TCR beta V- and J-gene trimming. Highest at DRB1 and lowest at HLA-C, TCR association rates differed among HLA loci in a later analysis. Cytomegalovirus status was reportedly diagnosed by the classifier with high sensitivity and specificity. In a later analysis, CMV-associated beta chains were mostly HLA-associated, it appeared.

The PCR was carried out with 60 Vbeta primers and 13 Jbeta primers. The data were produced by immunoSEQ multiplex PCR, yet TCRdb's version contains in-frame clones alone and is incomplete. The sample has about 190,000 clones, around 77% seen once; the top ten hold 1.5% to 2%. This clone came up once. Its antigen remains unknown. The clonotype comes from a woman between 18 and 30 years old in good health and CMV-seronegative. Sequenced input: PBMCs.

The CDR3 nucleotides are TGTGCCAGCGGAATCAGGACTAGCGGCCAAGAGACCCAGTACTTC. It translates to CASGIRTSGQETQYF. V and J are TRBV2 and TRBJ2-5; 10 nucleotides line up with TRBD2. The CDR3 contains 15 residues. V trimming: 8 bases; J trimming: 1 base; junction bases outside the gene matches: 7. Germline V CDR1 and CDR2: SNHLY, FYNNEI.